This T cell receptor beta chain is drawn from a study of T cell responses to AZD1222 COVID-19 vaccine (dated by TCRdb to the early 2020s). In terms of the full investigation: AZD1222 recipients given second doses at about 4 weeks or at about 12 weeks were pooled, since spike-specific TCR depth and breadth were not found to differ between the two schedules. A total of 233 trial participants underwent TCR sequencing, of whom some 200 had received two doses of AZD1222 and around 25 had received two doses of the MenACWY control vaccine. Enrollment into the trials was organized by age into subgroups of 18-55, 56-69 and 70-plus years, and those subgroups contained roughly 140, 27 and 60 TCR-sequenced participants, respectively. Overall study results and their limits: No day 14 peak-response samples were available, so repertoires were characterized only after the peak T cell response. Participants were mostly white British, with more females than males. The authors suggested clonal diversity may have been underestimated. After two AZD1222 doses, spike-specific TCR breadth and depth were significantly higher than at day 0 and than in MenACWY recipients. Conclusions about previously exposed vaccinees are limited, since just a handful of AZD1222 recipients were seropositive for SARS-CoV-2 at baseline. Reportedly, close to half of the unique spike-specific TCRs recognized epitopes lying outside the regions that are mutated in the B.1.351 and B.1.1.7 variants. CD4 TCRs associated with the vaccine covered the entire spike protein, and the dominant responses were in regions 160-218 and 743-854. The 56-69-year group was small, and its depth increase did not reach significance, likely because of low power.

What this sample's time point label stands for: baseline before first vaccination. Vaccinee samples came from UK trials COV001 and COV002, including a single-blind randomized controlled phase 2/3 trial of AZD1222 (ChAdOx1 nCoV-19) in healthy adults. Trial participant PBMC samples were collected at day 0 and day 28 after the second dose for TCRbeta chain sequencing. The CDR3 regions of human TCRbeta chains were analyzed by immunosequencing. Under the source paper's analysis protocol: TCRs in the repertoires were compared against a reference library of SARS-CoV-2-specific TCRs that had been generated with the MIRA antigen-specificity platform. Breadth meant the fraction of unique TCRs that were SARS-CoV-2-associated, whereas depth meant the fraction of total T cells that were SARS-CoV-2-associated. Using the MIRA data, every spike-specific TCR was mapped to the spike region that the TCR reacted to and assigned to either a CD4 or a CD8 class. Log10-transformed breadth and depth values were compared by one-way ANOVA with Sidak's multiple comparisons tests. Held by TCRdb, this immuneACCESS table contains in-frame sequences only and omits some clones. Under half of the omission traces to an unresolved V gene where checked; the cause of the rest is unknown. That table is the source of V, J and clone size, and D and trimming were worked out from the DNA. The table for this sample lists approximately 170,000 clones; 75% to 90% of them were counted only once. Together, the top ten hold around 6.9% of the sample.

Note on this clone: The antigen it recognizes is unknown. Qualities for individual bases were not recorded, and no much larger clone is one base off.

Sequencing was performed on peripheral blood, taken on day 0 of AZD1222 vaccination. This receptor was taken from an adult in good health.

The CDR3 region reads CASSGGTEQFF. The base sequence is TGTGCCAGTAGTGGGGGCACTGAGCAGTTCTTC. Recombination linked TRBV19 to TRBJ2-1; TRBD1 is a weak D gene call, 6 bases matching. From cysteine to phenylalanine, the CDR3 is 11 amino acids long. Only CDR3 DNA is held: 33 bases, read in frame from base 1. According to the germline V gene (reference sequence), CDR1 reads LNHDA and CDR2 reads SQIVND. Deletion took 5 bases off V and 9 bases off J, with a span of 8 bases between the germline ends.